The clone carrying this T cell receptor (beta chain) was picked up many times. The antigen remains unidentified. These data are taken from a study of post-analysis software for immune sequencing data. Trimming took 2 bases from V and 2 from J, leaving 7 bases between them. Germline lookup yields CDR1 WSHSY and CDR2 SAAADI. The CDR3 consists of 15 residues. Prepared libraries of TCR beta cDNA carried unique molecular identifiers. Starting from approximately 0.95 to 9.8 million T cells, the study yielded approximately 500,000 cDNA molecules. TCRdb reprocessed the PCR reads via MiXCR and lists one record per CDR3 protein. The repertoire holds hundreds of thousands of distinct CDR3 sequences, with more than 30% as singletons. Study-wide findings and caveats: In multiple sclerosis, normalized Chao1 diversity was significantly below that of controls. F measure grouped same-batch samples tightly together. Included in a set of about 5 TRBV segments more frequent in patients than controls were TRBV5-6, TRBV5-1 and TRBV20-1.

The sample was blood. The chain has TRBV10-2 and TRBJ1-6, with D unclear. The origin of this receptor is a girl aged 2-10 years with multiple sclerosis. In DNA, the CDR3 is TGCGCCAGCAGTGAGAGGGCAGCCTATAATTCACCCCTCCACTTT. Protein product: CASSERAAYNSPLHF.